This T cell receptor beta chain was identified during a study of shared clonotypes between healthy human individuals. Sequencing used immunoSEQ multiplex PCR; TCRdb keeps in-frame clones, though not all of them. The sample lists 550,000 to 750,000 clones; just under 97% were seen once. CD8 cells regarded as naive lacked CD45RO, were positively chosen for CCR7, and omitted terminally differentiated effector memory CD45RA+ cells. The germline gives CDR1 SQVTM, CDR2 ANQGSEA. There are 14 residues in the CDR3. This sequence was found in a woman in her thirties in good health. The chain is built from TRBV29-1 and TRBJ2-5, with 10 bases matching TRBD1. The last part of the DNA fits TRBJ2-7 better; the J call may be wrong. The sequenced material came from naive CD8+ T cells sorted from blood. CDR3 residues: CSVEARQGAYEQYF. The CDR3 DNA is TGCAGCGTTGAAGCCCGACAGGGGGCTTACGAGCAGTACTTC.